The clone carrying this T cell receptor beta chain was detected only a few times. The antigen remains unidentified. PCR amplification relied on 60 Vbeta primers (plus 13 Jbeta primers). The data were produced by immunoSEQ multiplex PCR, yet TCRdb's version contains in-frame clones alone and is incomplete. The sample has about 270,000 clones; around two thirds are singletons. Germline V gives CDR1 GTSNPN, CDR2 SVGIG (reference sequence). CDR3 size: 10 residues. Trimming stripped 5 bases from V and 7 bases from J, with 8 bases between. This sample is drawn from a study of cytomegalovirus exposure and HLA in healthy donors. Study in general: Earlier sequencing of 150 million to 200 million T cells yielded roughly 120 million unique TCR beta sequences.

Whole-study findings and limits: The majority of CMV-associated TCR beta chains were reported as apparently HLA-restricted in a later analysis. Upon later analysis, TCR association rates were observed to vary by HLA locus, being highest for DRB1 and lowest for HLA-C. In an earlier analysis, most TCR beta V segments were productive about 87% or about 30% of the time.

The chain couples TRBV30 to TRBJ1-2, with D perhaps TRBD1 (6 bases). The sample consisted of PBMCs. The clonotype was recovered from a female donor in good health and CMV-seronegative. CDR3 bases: TGTGCCTGGCGGGGGGCTGGCTACACCTTC. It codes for CAWRGAGYTF.